This TCR beta chain was observed in a study of cytomegalovirus exposure and HLA in healthy donors. Study context: Previous work identified 120 million or so unique TCR beta sequences from about 200 million T cells.

Germline V gene lookup returns CDR1 SGHRS and CDR2 YFSETQ. The CDR3 is 15 residues long. Germline trimming cut 2 bases from V and 5 bases from J; bases unmatched to any gene: 9. Of note for this clone: The antigen remains undetermined.

The PCR used 60 Vbeta and 13 Jbeta primers. The data were produced by immunoSEQ multiplex PCR, yet TCRdb's version contains in-frame clones alone and is incomplete. The repertoire consists of about 180,000 clones, with roughly 84% occurring once and the leading ten covering around 0.37%. General study findings and limits: It was likely that a cluster of highly shared sequence variants was a sequencing artifact. Certain indistinguishable V segments, among them TRBV6-2 and TRBV6-3, were excluded.

Specimen: PBMCs. The sequence was obtained from a boy younger than 10 in good health and CMV-seronegative. The chain recombines TRBV5-1 with TRBJ1-2; TRBD1 matches at 7 bases. CDR3 loop: CASSLNTGTEYGYTF. The CDR3 region has the DNA TGCGCCAGCAGCTTAAACACCGGGACAGAGTATGGCTACACCTTC.